This is a list of T cell receptor beta chains from one sample in a study of early T cells in non-severe SARS-CoV-2 infection. TCRdb used MiXCR to reprocess the 5' RACE reads, holding one entry per CDR3 protein. The table lists tens of thousands of distinct CDR3 sequences, more than 10% of them singletons. Sequencing was performed on whole blood, taken at baseline. The receptor set was obtained from an adult who was a healthcare worker with PCR-confirmed SARS-CoV-2 infection or an uninfected control (not recorded which). The donor label of this sample is uncertain. Each CDR3 is given with its conserved first and last residue. The D gene is left open where the match is weak. Size tells how often a clone was seen (once, few, many) or the class of an expanded clone, and some rows leave it out.

clone size,D gene,V gene,J gene,CDR3 protein,CDR3 DNA
few,-,TRBV19,TRBJ2-4,CASTPEARGVGIQYF,TGTGCCAGTACTCCCGAGGCCCGGGGAGTAGGCATTCAGTACTTC
medium-sized,-,TRBV7-6,TRBJ1-2,CASPGTYYGYTF,TGTGCCAGCCCTGGGACATACTATGGCTACACCTTC
many,TRBD1,TRBV12-3/TRBV12-4,TRBJ2-2,CASRIDRVPGELFF,TGTGCCAGCAGGATTGACAGGGTTCCCGGGGAGCTGTTTTTT
few,TRBD1,TRBV20-1,TRBJ1-1,CSALWTGQNEAFF,TGCAGTGCTCTCTGGACAGGGCAGAATGAAGCTTTCTTT
many,-,TRBV19,TRBJ1-5,CASSGGHSNQPQHF,TGTGCCAGTTCCGGGGGGCATAGCAATCAGCCCCAGCATTTT
-,TRBD2,TRBV30,TRBJ2-3,CAWNPAGASDTQYF,TGTGCCTGGAACCCAGCGGGGGCCTCAGATACGCAGTATTTT
few,TRBD2,TRBV5-1,TRBJ2-3,CASSMTSGGSDTQYF,TGCGCCAGCAGCATGACTAGCGGGGGGTCGGATACGCAGTATTTT
-,TRBD1,TRBV3-1,TRBJ2-2,CASSIRQGWGGELFF,TGTGCCAGCAGCATCCGACAGGGGTGGGGCGGGGAGCTGTTTTTT
-,TRBD1,TRBV12-3/TRBV12-4,TRBJ2-2,CASSSGTGGTGELFF,TGTGCCAGCAGCTCCGGGACAGGGGGCACCGGGGAGCTGTTTTTT
many,TRBD2,TRBV24-1,TRBJ2-3,CATSDWTSGATDTQYF,TGTGCCACCAGTGATTGGACTAGCGGGGCCACAGATACGCAGTATTTT
few,-,TRBV27,TRBJ1-6,CASSSTDTYNSSPLHF,TGTGCCAGCAGCTCGACAGATACCTATAATAGCTCACCCCTCCACTTT
many,TRBD2,TRBV4-2,TRBJ2-3,CASSQVGGLAGADTQYF,TGTGCCAGCAGCCAAGTCGGGGGGTTAGCCGGGGCAGATACGCAGTATTTT
-,-,TRBV2,TRBJ1-2,CASSVAGPYGYTF,TGTGCCAGCAGTGTTGCCGGCCCCTATGGCTACACCTTC
-,-,TRBV27,TRBJ2-1,CASSLLLRQSNEQFF,TGTGCCAGCAGTTTATTGCTCAGGCAGAGCAATGAGCAGTTCTTC
-,TRBD1,TRBV7-2,TRBJ1-2,CASSRTGGNGYTF,TGTGCCAGCAGCCGGACAGGAGGAAATGGCTACACCTTC
many,-,TRBV11-2,TRBJ2-5,CASSTETQETQYF,TGTGCCAGCAGCACCGAGACCCAAGAGACCCAGTACTTC
many,-,TRBV20-1,TRBJ1-1,CSASGTFGGTEAFF,TGCAGTGCTTCAGGGACCTTTGGGGGAACTGAAGCTTTCTTT
-,-,TRBV20-1,TRBJ1-6,CSATTGTNNSPLHF,TGCAGTGCGACTACGGGGACAAATAATTCACCCCTCCACTTT
-,-,TRBV7-6,TRBJ2-3,CASSLVAGAFSTDTQYF,TGTGCCAGCAGCTTAGTGGCGGGGGCATTCAGCACAGATACGCAGTATTTT
-,-,TRBV30,TRBJ1-5,CAWSKTVNQPQHF,TGTGCCTGGAGTAAAACCGTCAATCAGCCCCAGCATTTT
many,-,TRBV18,TRBJ1-1,CASSQGNEAFF,TGTGCCAGCTCACAGGGGAATGAAGCTTTCTTT
-,-,TRBV6-1,TRBJ2-1,CASRYRRVAYNEQFF,TGTGCCAGCAGGTATAGAAGGGTAGCCTACAATGAGCAGTTCTTC
-,-,TRBV29-1,TRBJ2-5,CSVVGLAETQYF,TGCAGCGTTGTTGGCCTCGCCGAGACCCAGTACTTC
few,-,TRBV30,TRBJ1-1,CAWSEGWGKANTEAFF,TGTGCCTGGAGTGAGGGCTGGGGGAAAGCGAACACTGAAGCTTTCTTT
many,-,TRBV2,TRBJ2-2,CASSPVNTGELFF,TGTGCCAGCAGTCCGGTGAACACCGGGGAGCTGTTTTTT
-,TRBD2,TRBV7-6,TRBJ2-1,CASSSLRGGAGNEQFF,TGTGCCAGCAGCTCCCTCCGCGGGGGGGCGGGTAATGAGCAGTTCTTC
-,-,TRBV7-8,TRBJ1-1,CASSRRGGLNTEAFF,TGTGCCAGCAGCCGACGTGGGGGACTGAACACTGAAGCTTTCTTT
-,-,TRBV4-1,TRBJ1-4,CASSQASVGATNEKLFF,TGCGCCAGCAGCCAAGCTAGTGTCGGCGCAACTAATGAAAAACTGTTTTTT
-,-,TRBV4-2,TRBJ1-1,CASSQGNRAVTEAFF,TGTGCCAGCAGCCAAGGCAATCGGGCGGTCACTGAAGCTTTCTTT
few,-,TRBV20-1,TRBJ2-1,CSAKDMANEQFF,TGCAGTGCCAAGGACATGGCGAATGAGCAGTTCTTC
-,-,TRBV19,TRBJ2-2,CASSIVPITNTGELFF,TGTGCCAGTAGTATAGTCCCAATTACGAACACCGGGGAGCTGTTTTTT
few,-,TRBV2,TRBJ1-5,CASTERGFYQPQHF,TGTGCCAGCACCGAGAGGGGATTTTATCAGCCCCAGCATTTT
-,-,TRBV2,TRBJ2-3,CASSRSGGDTQYF,TGTGCCAGCAGCCGAAGTGGGGGAGATACGCAGTATTTT
few,TRBD2,TRBV7-2,TRBJ2-5,CASSLGGTRETQYF,TGTGCCAGCAGCTTAGGAGGGACTAGAGAGACCCAGTACTTC
-,-,TRBV7-9,TRBJ2-5,CASSSRETQYF,TGTGCCAGCAGCTCTCGAGAGACCCAGTACTTC
few,-,TRBV5-4,TRBJ2-1,CASSLGWDPPYNEQFF,TGTGCCAGCAGCTTGGGGTGGGATCCCCCCTACAATGAGCAGTTCTTC
few,-,TRBV2,TRBJ1-1,CASSTLDHGAFF,TGTGCCAGCAGTACATTAGATCATGGGGCTTTCTTT
-,TRBD1,TRBV19,TRBJ2-3,CASSKDRGATDTQYF,TGTGCCAGTAGTAAGGACAGGGGGGCGACAGATACGCAGTATTTT
-,-,TRBV2,TRBJ2-1,CASSERGNSYNEQFF,TGTGCCAGCAGTGAAAGGGGGAACTCCTACAATGAGCAGTTCTTC
few,-,TRBV14,TRBJ2-3,CASSQGRDMWGADTQYF,TGTGCCAGCAGCCAGGGACGGGACATGTGGGGGGCAGATACGCAGTATTTT
many,TRBD1,TRBV25-1,TRBJ2-3,CASRNTGTVTDTQYF,TGTGCCAGCAGAAATACCGGGACAGTCACAGATACGCAGTATTTT
-,-,TRBV2,TRBJ2-4,CASWGLAKNIQYF,TGTGCCAGTTGGGGACTAGCCAAAAACATTCAGTACTTC
few,-,TRBV5-4,TRBJ2-2,CASSLKDTGELFF,TGTGCCAGCAGCTTGAAGGACACCGGGGAGCTGTTTTTT
few,-,TRBV7-7,TRBJ1-1,CASSPDSNTEAFF,TGTGCCAGCAGCCCGGACAGTAACACTGAAGCTTTCTTT
-,TRBD2,TRBV7-9,TRBJ2-1,CASSWGLAGSFNEQFF,TGTGCCAGCAGCTGGGGACTAGCGGGGAGTTTCAATGAGCAGTTCTTC
many,-,TRBV3-1,TRBJ2-1,CASSQEVNRNEQFF,TGTGCCAGCAGCCAAGAGGTCAACCGCAATGAGCAGTTCTTC
few,-,TRBV5-6,TRBJ1-6,CASSGTSSYNSPLHF,TGTGCCAGCAGCGGCACGAGCTCCTATAATTCACCCCTCCACTTT
few,-,TRBV7-9,TRBJ2-4,CASSNNGDMDIQYF,TGTGCCAGCAGCAACAATGGAGATATGGACATTCAGTACTTC
many,TRBD2,TRBV20-1,TRBJ2-2,CSARDPRVAGGSTGELFF,TGCAGTGCTAGAGATCCCCGGGTAGCGGGGGGCAGCACCGGGGAGCTGTTTTTT